One sample yielded the 2 T cell receptor beta chains listed below, sequenced in a study of cytomegalovirus exposure and HLA in healthy donors. The PCR used 60 Vbeta and 13 Jbeta primers. Here immunoSEQ multiplex PCR was the method, and the copy in TCRdb shows in-frame clones only, minus some. The sample records over 150,000 clones, 75% to 90% being singletons. The material sequenced was PBMCs. The source of these receptors is a man aged 25 to 40 in good health and CMV-seropositive.

The chain employs TRBV7-8 and TRBJ2-7; a possible D gene is TRBD1 (6 bases). V was clipped by 5 bases and J by 4 bases, with 12 bases between them. The CDR3 has 13 residues. CDR1 and CDR2 (germline): SGHVS, FQNEAQ. DNA of the CDR3: TGTGCCAGCAGCCCCGCCGGGACATACGAGCAGTACTTC. This sequence encodes CASSPAGTYEQYF. Full variable domain (remainder filled in from reference TRBV7-8 and TRBJ2-7): GAGVSQSPRYKVAKRGQDVALRCDPISGHVSLFWYQQALGQGPEFLTYFQNEAQLDKSGLPSDRFFAERPEGSVSTLKIQRTQQEDSAVYLCASSPAGTYEQYFGPGTRLTVT.

The chain is built from TRBV7-9 and TRBJ1-2; D gene ambiguous. Trimming removed 1 base from V and 0 bases from J, with 6 bases in between. The CDR3 loop spans 14 amino acids. Germline V gene lookup returns CDR1 SEHNR and CDR2 FQNEAQ (reference sequence). This CDR3 reads CASSLDSTNYGYTF. The DNA of the CDR3 is TGTGCCAGCAGCTTAGACAGTACTAACTATGGCTACACCTTC.